This T cell receptor (beta chain) was sequenced for a study of cytomegalovirus exposure and HLA in healthy donors. Study-level findings and limits: Diagnosis of cytomegalovirus status made by the classifier reportedly showed high specificity and sensitivity.

There are 15 residues in the CDR3. V trimming: 8 bases; J trimming: 7 bases; junction bases outside the gene matches: 13. Per the germline V gene, CDR1 is SEHNR and CDR2 is FQNEAQ (reference sequence). A word on this clone: Its antigen is unidentified.

60 Vbeta and 13 Jbeta primers were used in PCR. As originally analysed: There were about 86 million unique TCR beta chains by a later count, and 10 million to 12 million of them were shared. The data were produced by immunoSEQ multiplex PCR, yet TCRdb's version contains in-frame clones alone and is incomplete. That table supplies the V and J calls and clone size; D and trimming were determined from the DNA. The sample includes about 77,000 clones, approximately 80% of them seen just once. The V and J genes are TRBV7-9 and TRBJ2-1; 8 bases line up with TRBD2. Sequencing input: PBMCs. The clonotype comes from a man aged 40-50 years in good health and CMV-seronegative. As DNA, the CDR3 is TGTGCCAGCTCCCCCCGGGGACTAGAAAAGAATGAGCAGTTCTTC. Its translation is CASSPRGLEKNEQFF.